The rows below give T cell receptor beta chains drawn from one sample of a study of T cells after yellow fever vaccination. TCRdb re-derived calls from the 5' RACE reads in MiXCR, one entry per CDR3 protein. The sample has about 300,000 distinct CDR3 sequences; around 7.3% are singletons. This specimen was PBMCs, taken more than 40 days after the first yellow fever vaccination. The receptor set was obtained from a young man who received the YFV17D yellow fever vaccine. Each CDR3 is given with its conserved first and last residue. Fields, in order: clone size, J gene, CDR3 length, D gene, V gene, CDR3 protein, CDR3 DNA. A D gene is named only where the DNA matches it firmly. Rows may omit the clone size; those that give it use once, few, many or a size class.

few,TRBJ1-5,15,-,TRBV4-3,CASSQVLGGGQPQHF,TGCGCCAGCAGCCAAGTCTTGGGGGGAGGGCAGCCCCAGCATTTT
medium-sized,TRBJ2-3,14,-,TRBV14,CASSQDVQGDTQYF,TGTGCCAGCAGCCAAGACGTACAGGGAGATACGCAGTATTTT
-,TRBJ2-4,16,-,TRBV24-1,CATSAARGLTKNIQYF,TGTGCCACCAGTGCGGCCCGGGGCCTGACCAAAAACATTCAGTACTTC
-,TRBJ2-3,13,TRBD2,TRBV20-1,CSPGLATRDTQYF,TGCAGTCCCGGACTAGCGACTAGAGATACGCAGTATTTT
few,TRBJ2-1,11,-,TRBV24-1,CATGFDDEQFF,TGTGCCACCGGGTTTGACGATGAGCAGTTCTTC
-,TRBJ2-3,17,-,TRBV27,CASSLPAWGRGTDTQYF,TGTGCCAGCAGTTTACCAGCGTGGGGCAGGGGTACAGATACGCAGTATTTT
many,TRBJ2-1,19,TRBD2,TRBV4-3,CASSLLGLAGGLPYNEQFF,TGCGCCAGCAGCCTCCTCGGACTAGCGGGGGGGCTTCCCTACAATGAGCAGTTCTTC
many,TRBJ2-5,13,-,TRBV7-9,CASSRVPQETQYF,TGTGCCAGCTCCAGGGTGCCCCAAGAGACCCAGTACTTC
few,TRBJ1-2,15,-,TRBV4-3,CASSQRWGVPYGYTF,TGCGCCAGCAGCCAGCGGTGGGGGGTACCGTATGGCTACACCTTC
many,TRBJ2-3,14,TRBD1,TRBV5-1,CASSPGQGADTQYF,TGTGCCAGCAGTCCGGGACAGGGGGCAGATACGCAGTATTTT
few,TRBJ2-1,16,TRBD2,TRBV10-3,CAISESKGLAGNEQFF,TGTGCCATCAGTGAGTCTAAGGGACTAGCGGGTAATGAGCAGTTCTTC
many,TRBJ2-3,15,-,TRBV11-2,CASSKDRGSTDTQYF,TGTGCCAGCAGTAAAGACCGGGGAAGCACAGATACGCAGTATTTT
few,TRBJ2-5,14,-,TRBV5-1,CASSVSFLSETQYF,TGCGCCAGCAGCGTGTCGTTTTTGTCAGAGACCCAGTACTTC
-,TRBJ1-4,12,-,TRBV12-3/TRBV12-4,CASSLPGRKLFF,TGTGCCAGCAGTCTGCCCGGCCGAAAACTGTTTTTT
few,TRBJ2-1,14,TRBD1,TRBV5-6,CASSATGGAGEQFF,TGTGCCAGCAGCGCAACAGGGGGCGCGGGTGAGCAGTTCTTC
few,TRBJ1-1,14,-,TRBV29-1,CSVHRAGVNTEAFF,TGCAGCGTCCACAGGGCGGGGGTGAACACTGAAGCTTTCTTT
many,TRBJ2-5,14,-,TRBV5-1,CASSLARPHVTQYF,TGCGCCAGCAGCTTGGCCCGGCCGCACGTGACCCAGTACTTC
-,TRBJ2-1,13,-,TRBV9,CASSVDISNEQFF,TGTGCCAGCAGCGTAGACATCTCGAATGAGCAGTTCTTC
many,TRBJ2-5,14,-,TRBV24-1,CATSDFRTVETQYF,TGTGCCACCAGTGATTTCCGGACCGTGGAGACCCAGTACTTC
many,TRBJ2-2,15,TRBD2,TRBV12-3/TRBV12-4,CASSLGIAGTGELFF,TGTGCCAGCAGTTTAGGGATAGCGGGGACCGGGGAGCTGTTTTTT
few,TRBJ1-1,13,-,TRBV6-5,CASSYSKNTEAFF,TGTGCCAGCAGTTACTCGAAGAACACTGAAGCTTTCTTT
-,TRBJ2-5,13,-,TRBV3-1,CASRLTTQETQYF,TGTGCCAGCAGGCTGACTACCCAAGAGACCCAGTACTTC
many,TRBJ1-5,13,TRBD1,TRBV6-1,CASSRDRAGPQHF,TGTGCCAGCAGCCGGGACAGGGCAGGGCCCCAGCATTTT
-,TRBJ2-7,16,TRBD2,TRBV5-1,CASSLQGTSGSYEQYF,TGCGCCAGCAGCTTGCAGGGGACTAGCGGCTCCTACGAGCAGTACTTC
few,TRBJ2-5,15,-,TRBV7-2,CASSPSPRVGETQYF,TGTGCCAGCAGCCCTAGCCCCCGGGTGGGGGAGACCCAGTACTTC
-,TRBJ2-5,14,-,TRBV3-1,CASSPNGLPETQYF,TGTGCCAGCAGCCCGAATGGGTTGCCAGAGACCCAGTACTTC
few,TRBJ1-4,13,-,TRBV15,CATTTMGGEKLFF,TGTGCCACCACCACCATGGGAGGTGAAAAACTGTTTTTT
few,TRBJ2-1,16,TRBD2,TRBV5-1,CASSSGTSGVWSEQFF,TGCGCCAGCAGCTCGGGGACTAGCGGGGTGTGGAGTGAGCAGTTCTTC
-,TRBJ1-3,19,-,TRBV11-1,CASSLDPLGRRSSGNTIYF,TGTGCCAGCAGCTTAGATCCCCTCGGACGTCGAAGCTCTGGAAACACCATATATTTT
-,TRBJ2-2,16,TRBD1,TRBV4-3,CASSPRTGSATGELFF,TGCGCCAGCAGCCCACGGACAGGGTCGGCAACCGGGGAGCTGTTTTTT
-,TRBJ1-1,12,-,TRBV5-1,CASAHGGTEAFF,TGCGCCAGCGCGCATGGGGGAACTGAAGCTTTCTTT
many,TRBJ2-3,11,-,TRBV20-1,CSAPGTDTQYF,TGCAGCGCTCCAGGCACAGATACGCAGTATTTT
few,TRBJ1-1,15,-,TRBV12-3/TRBV12-4,CASSLGGRGYTEAFF,TGTGCCAGCAGTTTAGGAGGAAGGGGATACACTGAAGCTTTCTTT
-,TRBJ2-1,16,-,TRBV6-5,CASSYNLQPSYNEQFF,TGTGCCAGCAGTTATAATCTCCAGCCGAGCTACAATGAGCAGTTCTTC
few,TRBJ2-1,17,TRBD2,TRBV4-1,CASSHDVQRGAHNEQFF,TGCGCCAGCAGCCATGACGTTCAGCGGGGGGCTCACAATGAGCAGTTCTTC
-,TRBJ2-7,14,-,TRBV5-1,CASSWGRSSYEQYF,TGCGCCAGCAGCTGGGGACGGAGCTCCTACGAGCAGTACTTC
-,TRBJ2-5,14,-,TRBV14,CASSQVGSPETQYF,TGTGCCAGCAGCCAAGTAGGGAGCCCGGAGACCCAGTACTTC
few,TRBJ2-1,15,TRBD2,TRBV13,CASSPRGTSAPKQFF,TGTGCCAGCAGCCCACGGGGGACTAGCGCACCGAAACAGTTCTTC
-,TRBJ1-1,16,TRBD1,TRBV18,CASSPYRGQDYTEAFF,TGTGCCAGCTCACCGTACAGGGGTCAGGACTACACTGAAGCTTTCTTT
many,TRBJ2-3,14,TRBD2,TRBV20-1,CSAHGTSGTDTQYF,TGCAGTGCCCACGGGACTAGCGGCACAGATACGCAGTATTTT
few,TRBJ2-1,19,TRBD2,TRBV3-1,CASSRGLAGGAFSYNEQFF,TGTGCCAGCAGCAGGGGACTAGCGGGGGGAGCCTTTTCCTACAATGAGCAGTTCTTC
few,TRBJ2-5,17,-,TRBV4-3,CASSRSGLTGFGETQYF,TGCGCCAGCAGCCGAAGTGGGTTAACGGGTTTTGGCGAGACCCAGTACTTC
-,TRBJ2-2,14,-,TRBV5-1,CAISDLVGTGELFF,TGCGCCATCAGCGATTTAGTGGGCACCGGGGAGCTGTTTTTT
few,TRBJ1-2,16,-,TRBV5-1,CASSSRGPRQLYGYTF,TGCGCCAGCAGCAGCCGGGGACCTCGACAACTCTATGGCTACACCTTC
few,TRBJ2-1,17,TRBD2,TRBV20-1,CSARDSVGVSGGAEQFF,TGCAGTGCTAGAGACTCGGTGGGGGTGAGCGGGGGCGCCGAGCAGTTCTTC
many,TRBJ1-1,14,-,TRBV4-2,CASSQDGGRAEAFF,TGTGCCAGCAGCCAAGATGGGGGTAGGGCTGAAGCTTTCTTT
few,TRBJ2-5,15,-,TRBV5-1,CASSLISLAQETQYF,TGCGCCAGCAGCTTGATATCACTAGCTCAAGAGACCCAGTACTTC
-,TRBJ1-5,15,-,TRBV9,CASSVGAGGNQPQHF,TGTGCCAGCAGCGTAGGGGCGGGGGGCAATCAGCCCCAGCATTTT
-,TRBJ2-3,15,-,TRBV20-1,CSARTGTTLADTQYF,TGCAGTGCTAGGACAGGTACGACCCTCGCAGATACGCAGTATTTT
-,TRBJ2-7,14,TRBD1,TRBV18,CASSPGQGSYEQYF,TGTGCCAGCTCACCGGGACAGGGGTCCTACGAGCAGTACTTC
few,TRBJ1-1,14,-,TRBV5-6,CASSLGGRFAEAFF,TGTGCCAGCAGCTTGGGGGGGCGCTTCGCTGAAGCTTTCTTT
few,TRBJ2-1,15,-,TRBV3-1,CASSQDHSSYNEQFF,TGTGCCAGCAGCCAAGACCACAGCTCCTACAATGAGCAGTTCTTC
few,TRBJ1-1,17,-,TRBV5-1,CASSLAGWVELNTEAFF,TGCGCCAGCAGCTTGGCCGGGTGGGTCGAATTGAACACTGAAGCTTTCTTT
many,TRBJ2-7,13,-,TRBV12-3/TRBV12-4,CASRLGGLYEQYF,TGTGCCAGCAGATTGGGGGGCCTGTACGAGCAGTACTTC
many,TRBJ2-1,12,-,TRBV18,CASSPRDNEQFF,TGTGCCAGCTCACCACGGGACAATGAGCAGTTCTTC